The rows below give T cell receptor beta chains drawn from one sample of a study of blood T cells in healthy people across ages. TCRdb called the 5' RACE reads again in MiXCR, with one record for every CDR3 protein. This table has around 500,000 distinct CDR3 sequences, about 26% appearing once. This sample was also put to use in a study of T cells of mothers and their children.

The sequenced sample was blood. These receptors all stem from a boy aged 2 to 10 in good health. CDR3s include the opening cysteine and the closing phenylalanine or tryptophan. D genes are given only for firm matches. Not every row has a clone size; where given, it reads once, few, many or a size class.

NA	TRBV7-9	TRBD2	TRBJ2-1	TGTGCCAGCAGCTTAGCGAATAGGGTAAAACTAGCGAAATCGAATGAGCAGTTCTTC	CASSLANRVKLAKSNEQFF
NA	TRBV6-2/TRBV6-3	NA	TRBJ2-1	TGTGCCAGCAGTCCCGGGGCGGCGGGTGAGCAGTTCTTC	CASSPGAAGEQFF
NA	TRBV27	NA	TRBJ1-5	TGTGCCAGCAGTCGAATGGACGGGGGGAATCAGCCCCAGCATTTT	CASSRMDGGNQPQHF
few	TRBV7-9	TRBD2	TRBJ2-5	TGTGCCAGCAGCCCCCGACGGGGACTAGCGGGCTACCAAGAGACCCAGTACTTC	CASSPRRGLAGYQETQYF
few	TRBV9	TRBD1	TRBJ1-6	TGTGCCAGCAGCCCCGGGACAGACGATTCACCCCTCCACTTT	CASSPGTDDSPLHF
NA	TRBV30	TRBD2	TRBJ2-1	TGTGCCTGGAGTGGGGGACTAGTCTACAATGAGCAGTTCTTC	CAWSGGLVYNEQFF
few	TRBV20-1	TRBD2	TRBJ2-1	TGCAGTGCTTCCCAATTTAGCGGGAGACCCTACAATGAGCAGTTCTTC	CSASQFSGRPYNEQFF
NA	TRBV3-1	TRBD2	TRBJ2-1	TGTGCCAGCAGCCAAGAATCTAGCGGGGGTGTCTACAATGAGCAGTTCTTC	CASSQESSGGVYNEQFF
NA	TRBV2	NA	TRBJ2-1	TGTGCCAGCAGTGAAGAGGGGTTGTTAGGTCACCGGGGGCAGTTCTTC	CASSEEGLLGHRGQFF
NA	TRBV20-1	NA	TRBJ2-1	TGCAGTGCTAGAGATCCCAGAGCCACCGTCTTC	CSARDPRATVF
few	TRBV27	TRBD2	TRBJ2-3	TGTGCCAGCAAAGGGACTAGCGGGAGCGGGGTAGCAGATACGCAGTATTTT	CASKGTSGSGVADTQYF
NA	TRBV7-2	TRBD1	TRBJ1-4	TGTGCCAGCAGTCTAGGGGGCAGGACTAATGAAAAACTGTTTTTT	CASSLGGRTNEKLFF
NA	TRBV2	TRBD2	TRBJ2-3	TGTGCCAGCAATCGGCGGGGGTTCACAGATACGCAGTATTTT	CASNRRGFTDTQYF
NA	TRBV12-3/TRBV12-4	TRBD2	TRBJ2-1	TGTGCCAGCAGCTCTAGCGGGACCTACAATGAGCAGTTCTTC	CASSSSGTYNEQFF
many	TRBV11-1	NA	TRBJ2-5	TGTGCCAGCAGCCCAGGAGGGCGCGGAGGGCGAGAGACCCAGTACTTC	CASSPGGRGGRETQYF
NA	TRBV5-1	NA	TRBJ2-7	TGCGCCAGCAGCTTCTCCACGAACTACGAGCAGTACTTC	CASSFSTNYEQYF
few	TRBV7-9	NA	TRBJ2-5	TGTGCCAGCAGCCATGAGGGTGGAGAGACCCAGTACTTC	CASSHEGGETQYF
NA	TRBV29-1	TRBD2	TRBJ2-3	TGCAGCGTTTCCCCAGCGGGGGTGGCAGATACGCAGTATTTT	CSVSPAGVADTQYF
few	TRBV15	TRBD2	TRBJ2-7	TGTGCCACCAGCAGCGGGGGACTAGCGGGAGGGAACCACGAGCAGTACTTC	CATSSGGLAGGNHEQYF
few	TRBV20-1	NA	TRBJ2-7	TGCAGTGCTCCGGATTTAAGGGCCGAAGACACCTACGAGCAGTACTTC	CSAPDLRAEDTYEQYF
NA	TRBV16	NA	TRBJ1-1	TGTGCCAGCAGTGAAAATGCGGACACTGAAGCTTTCTTT	CASSENADTEAFF
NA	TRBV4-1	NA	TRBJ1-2	TGCGCCAGCAGCCCCTGGGGAGGGGACGAATTCTATGGCTACACCTTC	CASSPWGGDEFYGYTF
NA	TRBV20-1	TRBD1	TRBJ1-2	TGCAGTGTGAGAGCCTCCGGACAGGGGAACTATGGCTACACCTTC	CSVRASGQGNYGYTF
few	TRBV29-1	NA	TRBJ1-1	TGCAGCGTTGTCGGGCGGATGAACACTGAAGCTTTCTTT	CSVVGRMNTEAFF
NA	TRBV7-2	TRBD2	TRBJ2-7	TGTGCCAGCAGCTTAGAATCGGGAGGAGCCTACGAGCAGTACTTC	CASSLESGGAYEQYF
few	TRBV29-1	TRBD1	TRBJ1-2	TGCAGCGTTCTGACAGGGGAGAACTATGGCTACACCTTC	CSVLTGENYGYTF
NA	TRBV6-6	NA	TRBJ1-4	TGTGCCAGCACTACCAAACAGGGTTCTGAAAAACTGTTTTTT	CASTTKQGSEKLFF
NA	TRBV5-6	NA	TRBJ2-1	TGTGCCAGCCATACCTACAATGAGCAGTTCTTC	CASHTYNEQFF
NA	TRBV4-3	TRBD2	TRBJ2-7	TGCGCCAGCAGCCAAGATGGGGTAGCGGGAGGTGACTACGAGCAGTACTTC	CASSQDGVAGGDYEQYF
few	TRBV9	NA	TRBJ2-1	TGTGCCAGCAGCGTAGCTTTTGGGAGCTCCTACAATGAGCAGTTCTTC	CASSVAFGSSYNEQFF
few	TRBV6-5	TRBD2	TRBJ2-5	TGTGCCAGCAGACACAGCGGGGGGGTCCAAGAGACCCAGTACTTC	CASRHSGGVQETQYF
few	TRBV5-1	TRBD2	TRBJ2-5	TGCGCCAGCAGCTTGACTAGCGGGGGGGTCCAAGAGACCCAGTACTTC	CASSLTSGGVQETQYF
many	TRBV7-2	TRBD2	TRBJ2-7	TGTGCCAGCAGTTCCACTAGCGGCCGATTGAACGAGCAGTACTTC	CASSSTSGRLNEQYF
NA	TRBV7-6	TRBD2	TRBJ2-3	TGTGCCAGCAGCTTATCCTGGCACTATAGCGGGAACCGCACAGATACGCAGTATTTT	CASSLSWHYSGNRTDTQYF
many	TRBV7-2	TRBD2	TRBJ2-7	TGTGCCAGCAGTCTACGAGGACTAGCGGCCTACGAGCAGTACTTC	CASSLRGLAAYEQYF
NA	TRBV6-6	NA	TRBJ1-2	TGTGCCAGCAGTCGTAGGGGCTACACCTTC	CASSRRGYTF
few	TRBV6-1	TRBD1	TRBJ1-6	TGTGCCAGCAGTGACCCCGGACAGGTTCTCCACTTT	CASSDPGQVLHF
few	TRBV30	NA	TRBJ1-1	TGTGCCTGGAGTGTACTAAGGGACACTGAAGCTTTCTTT	CAWSVLRDTEAFF
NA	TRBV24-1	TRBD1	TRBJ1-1	TGTGCCACCAGTGACCGGGACAGATCTGAAGCTTTCTTT	CATSDRDRSEAFF
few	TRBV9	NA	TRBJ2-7	TGTGCCAGCAGCGTAGGGGGTAGCGCGTCCTACGAGCAGTACTTC	CASSVGGSASYEQYF
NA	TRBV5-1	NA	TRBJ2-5	TGCGCCAGCAGTCCGGAGGGCAATCAAGAGACCCAGTACTTC	CASSPEGNQETQYF
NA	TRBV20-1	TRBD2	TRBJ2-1	TGCAGCGTCCCTAGCGGGGGGGACAATGAGCAGTTCTTC	CSVPSGGDNEQFF
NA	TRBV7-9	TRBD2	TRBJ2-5	TGTGCCAGCAGCACCAACGTTCTAGCGGACCAAGAGACCCAGTACTTC	CASSTNVLADQETQYF
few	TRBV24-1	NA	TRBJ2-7	TGTGCCACCCAGGGCATGAGGTACCCCTACGAGCAGTACTTC	CATQGMRYPYEQYF
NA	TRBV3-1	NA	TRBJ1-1	TGTGCCAGCAGCCAAGATGAGGACACTGAAGCTTTCTTT	CASSQDEDTEAFF
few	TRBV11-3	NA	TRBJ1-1	TGTGCCAGCAGCGAGGACGGAAACACTGAAGCTTTCTTT	CASSEDGNTEAFF
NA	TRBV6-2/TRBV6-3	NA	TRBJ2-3	TGTGCCAGCAGTTACCGGGACCCCGGCACAGATACGCAGTATTTT	CASSYRDPGTDTQYF
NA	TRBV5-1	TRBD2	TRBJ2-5	TGCGCCAGCAGTCCTAGCGGGAGTCTCGTAGAGACCCAGCACTTC	CASSPSGSLVETQHF
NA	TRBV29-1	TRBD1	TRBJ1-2	TGCAGCGTTGAGAGGGGGGACAGGGGTTTTCTTGGCTACACCTTC	CSVERGDRGFLGYTF
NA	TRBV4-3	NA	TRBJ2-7	TGCGCCAGCAGCCCTGTGCAGGGGAGCTCCTACGAGCAGTACTTC	CASSPVQGSSYEQYF
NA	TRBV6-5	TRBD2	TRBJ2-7	TGTGCCAGCTCGAGGCGGGGGACCTACGAGCAGTACTTC	CASSRRGTYEQYF
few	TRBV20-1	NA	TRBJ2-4	TGCAGTGCCCTCCCCTCGGCCAAAAACATTCAGTACTTC	CSALPSAKNIQYF